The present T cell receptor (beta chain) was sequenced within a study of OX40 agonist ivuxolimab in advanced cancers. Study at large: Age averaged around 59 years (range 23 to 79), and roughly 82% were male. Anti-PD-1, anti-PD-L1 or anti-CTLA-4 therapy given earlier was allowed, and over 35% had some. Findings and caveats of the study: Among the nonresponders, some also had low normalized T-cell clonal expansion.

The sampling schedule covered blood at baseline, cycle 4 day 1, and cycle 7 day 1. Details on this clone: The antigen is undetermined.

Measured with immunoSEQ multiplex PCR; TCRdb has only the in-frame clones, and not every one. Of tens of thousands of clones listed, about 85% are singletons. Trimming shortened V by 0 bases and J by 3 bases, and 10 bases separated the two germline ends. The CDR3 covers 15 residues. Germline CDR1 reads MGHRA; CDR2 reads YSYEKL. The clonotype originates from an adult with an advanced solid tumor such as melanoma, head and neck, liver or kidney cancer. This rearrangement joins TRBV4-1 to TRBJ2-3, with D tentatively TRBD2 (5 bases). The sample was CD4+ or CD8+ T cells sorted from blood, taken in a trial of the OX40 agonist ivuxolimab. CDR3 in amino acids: CASSQDPTGTDTQYF. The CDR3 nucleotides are TGCGCCAGCAGCCAAGATCCAACGGGGACAGATACGCAGTATTTT.